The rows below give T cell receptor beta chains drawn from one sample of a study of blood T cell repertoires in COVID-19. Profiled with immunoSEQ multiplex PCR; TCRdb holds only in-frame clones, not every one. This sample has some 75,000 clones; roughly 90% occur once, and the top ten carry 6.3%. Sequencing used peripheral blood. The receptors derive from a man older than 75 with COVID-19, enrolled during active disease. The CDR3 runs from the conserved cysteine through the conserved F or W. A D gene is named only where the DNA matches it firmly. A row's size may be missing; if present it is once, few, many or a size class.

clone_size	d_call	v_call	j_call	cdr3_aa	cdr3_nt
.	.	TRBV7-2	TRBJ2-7	CASSSDSFYEQYF	TGTGCCAGCAGCTCGGACTCTTTCTACGAGCAGTACTTC
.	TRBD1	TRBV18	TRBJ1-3	CASSQGQGATGNTIYF	TGTGCCAGCTCGCAAGGACAGGGGGCGACTGGAAACACCATATATTTT
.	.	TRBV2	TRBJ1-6	CASAFRGGPNNSPLHF	TGTGCCAGTGCCTTTCGCGGAGGGCCTAATAATTCACCCCTCCACTTT
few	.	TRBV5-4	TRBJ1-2	CASSLFSNYGYTF	TGTGCCAGCAGCTTGTTCTCTAACTATGGCTACACCTTC
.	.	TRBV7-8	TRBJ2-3	CASSLGGADTQYF	TGTGCCAGCAGCTTAGGGGGGGCAGATACGCAGTATTTT
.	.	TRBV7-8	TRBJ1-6	CASSLVLNSPLHF	TGTGCCAGCAGCTTAGTTCTGAATTCACCCCTCCACTTT
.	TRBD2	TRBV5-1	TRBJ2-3	CASSLSGGAGDTQYF	TGCGCCAGCAGCCTTAGCGGGGGGGCCGGGGATACGCAGTATTTT
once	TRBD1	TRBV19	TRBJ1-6	CASRRDRESYNSPLHF	TGTGCCAGTAGGCGGGACAGGGAGTCCTATAATTCACCCCTCCACTTT
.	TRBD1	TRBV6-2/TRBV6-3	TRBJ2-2	CASSYDPPGGANVFTGELFF	TGTGCCAGCAGTTACGATCCGCCAGGGGGCGCGAACGTCTTCACCGGGGAGCTGTTTTTT
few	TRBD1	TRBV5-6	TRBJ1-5	CASSGTGQVRSQPQHF	TGTGCCAGCAGCGGGACAGGGCAGGTAAGAAGCCAGCCCCAGCATTTT
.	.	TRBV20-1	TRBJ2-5	CSASRGDLGETQYF	TGCAGTGCTAGTAGGGGCGACCTAGGAGAGACCCAGTACTTC
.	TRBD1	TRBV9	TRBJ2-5	CASSVVETGLETQYF	TGTGCCAGCAGCGTAGTGGAGACAGGGTTAGAGACCCAGTACTTC
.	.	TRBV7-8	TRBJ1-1	CASSLRDNMNTEAFF	TGTGCCAGCAGCTTAAGAGACAACATGAACACTGAAGCTTTCTTT
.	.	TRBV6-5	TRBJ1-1	CASSTLGANTEAFF	TGTGCCAGCAGCACCCTAGGGGCTAACACTGAAGCTTTCTTT
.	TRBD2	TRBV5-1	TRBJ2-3	CASSLALLGLAGGRTDTQYF	TGCGCCAGCAGCTTGGCCCTCCTGGGACTAGCGGGGGGGCGGACAGATACGCAGTATTTT
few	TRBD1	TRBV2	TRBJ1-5	CASSGIQGFQPQHF	TGTGCCAGCAGCGGTATACAGGGGTTTCAGCCCCAGCATTTT
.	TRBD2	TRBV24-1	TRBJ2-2	CATSPLTSGPGGDTGELFF	TGTGCCACCAGCCCCCTAACTAGCGGGCCCGGCGGGGACACCGGGGAGCTGTTTTTT
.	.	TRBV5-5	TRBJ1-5	CASSLNGYSYNQPQHF	TGTGCCAGCAGCTTGAACGGTTACAGCTACAATCAGCCCCAGCATTTT
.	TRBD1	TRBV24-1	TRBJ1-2	CATSETGTGDYGYTF	TGTGCCACCAGTGAAACCGGGACAGGGGACTATGGCTACACCTTC
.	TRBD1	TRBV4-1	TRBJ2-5	CASSRRGQYQETQYF	TGCGCCAGCAGTCGAAGGGGACAGTATCAAGAGACCCAGTACTTC
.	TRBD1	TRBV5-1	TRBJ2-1	CASGRQGGSYNEQFF	TGCGCCAGCGGCAGACAGGGGGGGTCCTACAATGAGCAGTTCTTC
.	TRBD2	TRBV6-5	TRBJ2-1	CASSYLAGDYNEQFF	TGTGCCAGCAGTTACCTGGCGGGGGATTACAATGAGCAGTTCTTC
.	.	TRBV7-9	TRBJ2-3	CASSSRDTQYF	TGTGCCAGCAGCTCCAGGGATACGCAGTATTTT
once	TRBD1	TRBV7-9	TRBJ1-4	CASSYRDSRDEKLFF	TGTGCCAGCAGCTATAGGGACAGCCGCGACGAAAAACTGTTTTTT
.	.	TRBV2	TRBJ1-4	CASAGEEKLFF	TGTGCCAGCGCGGGGGAGGAAAAACTGTTTTTT
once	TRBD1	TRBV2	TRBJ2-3	CASSRDRVNTDTQYF	TGTGCCAGCAGTCGTGACAGGGTTAACACAGATACGCAGTATTTT
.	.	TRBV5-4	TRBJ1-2	CASSLDRNYGYTF	TGTGCCAGCAGCCTGGACAGAAACTATGGCTACACCTTC
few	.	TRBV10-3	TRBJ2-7	CAISEPSALGGEQYF	TGTGCCATCAGTGAACCTAGCGCTCTGGGGGGCGAGCAGTACTTC
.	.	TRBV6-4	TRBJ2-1	CASSTGFDNEQFF	TGTGCCAGCAGTACAGGTTTCGACAATGAGCAGTTCTTC
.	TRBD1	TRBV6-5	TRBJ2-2	CASSPTGGNGELFF	TGTGCCAGCAGTCCGACAGGGGGAAACGGGGAGCTGTTTTTT
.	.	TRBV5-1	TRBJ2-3	CASSALAEADTQYF	TGCGCCAGCAGCGCTCTAGCCGAGGCAGATACGCAGTATTTT
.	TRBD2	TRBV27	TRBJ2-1	CASSLALAVYNEQFF	TGTGCCAGCAGTTTAGCCCTAGCGGTCTACAATGAGCAGTTCTTC
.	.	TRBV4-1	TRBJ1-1	CASSQDLRGNTEAFF	TGCGCCAGCAGCCAAGACCTCCGAGGAAACACTGAAGCTTTCTTT
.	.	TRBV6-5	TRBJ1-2	CASREITTNYGYTF	TGTGCCAGCAGGGAGATCACGACTAACTATGGCTACACCTTC
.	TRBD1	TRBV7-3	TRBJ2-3	CASSLGQGESTDTQYF	TGTGCCAGCAGCCTAGGACAGGGGGAAAGCACAGATACGCAGTATTTT
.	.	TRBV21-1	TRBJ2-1	CASSKNGHYNEQFF	TGTGCCAGCAGCAAAAACGGACACTACAATGAGCAGTTCTTC
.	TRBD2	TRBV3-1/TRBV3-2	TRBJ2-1	CASSRGSSGSSYNEQFF	TGTGCCAGCAGCCGCGGGTCTAGCGGGAGCTCCTACAATGAGCAGTTCTTC
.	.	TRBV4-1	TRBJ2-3	CASSQNSAGDTQYF	TGCGCCAGCAGCCAAAATAGCGCCGGAGATACGCAGTATTTT
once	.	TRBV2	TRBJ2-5	CASSDPSGGVETQYF	TGTGCCAGCAGTGATCCCTCGGGGGGCGTGGAGACCCAGTACTTC
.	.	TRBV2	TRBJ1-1	CASSERQAVMNTEAFF	TGTGCCAGCAGTGAAAGGCAGGCTGTCATGAACACTGAAGCTTTCTTT
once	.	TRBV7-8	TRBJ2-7	CASSLGGGWYEQYF	TGTGCCAGCAGCTTAGGGGGGGGCTGGTACGAGCAGTACTTC
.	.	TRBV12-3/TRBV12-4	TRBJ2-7	CASSESGYEQYF	TGTGCCAGCAGCGAGTCAGGCTACGAGCAGTACTTC
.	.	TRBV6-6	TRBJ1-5	CASSLTGFDQPQHF	TGTGCCAGCAGTCTAACAGGTTTCGATCAGCCCCAGCATTTT
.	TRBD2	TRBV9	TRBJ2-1	CASSVCGTGGNEQFF	TGTGCCAGCAGCGTATGCGGGACGGGGGGGAATGAGCAGTTCTTC
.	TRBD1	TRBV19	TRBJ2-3	CASSNVWNRGRQDTQYF	TGTGCCAGTAGTAACGTCTGGAACAGGGGGCGTCAAGATACGCAGTATTTT